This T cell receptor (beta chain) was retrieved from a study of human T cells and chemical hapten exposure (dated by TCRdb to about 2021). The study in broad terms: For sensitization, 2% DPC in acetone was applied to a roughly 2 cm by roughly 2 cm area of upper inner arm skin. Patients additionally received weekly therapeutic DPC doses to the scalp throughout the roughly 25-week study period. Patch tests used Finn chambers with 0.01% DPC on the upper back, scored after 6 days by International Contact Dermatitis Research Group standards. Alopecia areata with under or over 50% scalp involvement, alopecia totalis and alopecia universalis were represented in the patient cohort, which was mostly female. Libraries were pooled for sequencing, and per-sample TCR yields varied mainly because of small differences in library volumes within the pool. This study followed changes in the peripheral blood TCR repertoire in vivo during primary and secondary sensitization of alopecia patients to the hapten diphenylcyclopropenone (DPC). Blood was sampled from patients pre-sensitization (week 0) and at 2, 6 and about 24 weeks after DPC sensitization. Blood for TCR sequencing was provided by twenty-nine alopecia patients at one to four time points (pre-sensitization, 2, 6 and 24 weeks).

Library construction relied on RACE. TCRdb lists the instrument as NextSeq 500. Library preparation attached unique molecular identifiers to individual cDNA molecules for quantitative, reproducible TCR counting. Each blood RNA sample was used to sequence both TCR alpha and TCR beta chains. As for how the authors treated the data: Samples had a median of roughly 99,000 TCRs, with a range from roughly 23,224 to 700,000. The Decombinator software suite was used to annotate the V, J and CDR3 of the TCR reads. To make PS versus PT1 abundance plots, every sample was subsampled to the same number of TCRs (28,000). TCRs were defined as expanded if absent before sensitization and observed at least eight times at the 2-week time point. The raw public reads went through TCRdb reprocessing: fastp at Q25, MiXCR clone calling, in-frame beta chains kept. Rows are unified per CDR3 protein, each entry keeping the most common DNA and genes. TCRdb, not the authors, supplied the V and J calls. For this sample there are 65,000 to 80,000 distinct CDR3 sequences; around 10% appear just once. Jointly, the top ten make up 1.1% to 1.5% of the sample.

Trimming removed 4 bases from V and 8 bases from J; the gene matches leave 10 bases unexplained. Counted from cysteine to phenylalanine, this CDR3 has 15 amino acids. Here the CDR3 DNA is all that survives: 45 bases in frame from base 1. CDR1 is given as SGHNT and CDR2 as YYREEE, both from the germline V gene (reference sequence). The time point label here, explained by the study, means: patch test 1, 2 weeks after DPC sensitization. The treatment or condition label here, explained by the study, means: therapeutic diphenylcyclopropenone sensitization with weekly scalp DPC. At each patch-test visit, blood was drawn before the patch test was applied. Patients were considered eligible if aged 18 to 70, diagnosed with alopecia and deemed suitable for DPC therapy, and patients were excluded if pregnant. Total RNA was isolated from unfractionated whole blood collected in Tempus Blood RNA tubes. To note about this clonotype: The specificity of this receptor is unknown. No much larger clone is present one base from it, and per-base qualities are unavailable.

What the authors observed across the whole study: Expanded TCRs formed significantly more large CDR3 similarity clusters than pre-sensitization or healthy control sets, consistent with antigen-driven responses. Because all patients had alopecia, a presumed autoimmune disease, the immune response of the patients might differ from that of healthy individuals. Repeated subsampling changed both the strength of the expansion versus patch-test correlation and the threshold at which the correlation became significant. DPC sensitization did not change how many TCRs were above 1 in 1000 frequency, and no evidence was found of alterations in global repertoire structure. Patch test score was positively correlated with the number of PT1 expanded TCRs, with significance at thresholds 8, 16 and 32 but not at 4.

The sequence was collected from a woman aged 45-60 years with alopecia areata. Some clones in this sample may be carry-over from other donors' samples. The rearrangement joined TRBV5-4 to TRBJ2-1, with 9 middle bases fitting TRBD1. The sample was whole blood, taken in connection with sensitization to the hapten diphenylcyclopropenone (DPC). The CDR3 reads CASSVKGQGGYEQFF. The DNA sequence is TGTGCCAGCAGCGTTAAGGGACAGGGCGGGTATGAGCAGTTCTTC.